The rows below give T cell receptor beta chains drawn from one sample of a study of OX40 agonist ivuxolimab in advanced cancers. Repertoires were generated with immunoSEQ multiplex PCR, while TCRdb's copy carries only in-frame clones and drops some. The sample holds some 50,000 clones, around 91% seen once. Specimen: CD4+ or CD8+ T cells sorted from blood, collected in a trial of the OX40 agonist ivuxolimab. These receptors were collected from an adult with an advanced solid tumor such as melanoma, head and neck, liver or kidney cancer. CDR3s include the opening cysteine and the closing phenylalanine or tryptophan. The order of the fields is V gene, clone size, D gene, J gene, CDR3 protein, CDR3 DNA. D genes are given only for firm matches. Some rows have no size entry. The others give once, few or many, or a class for an expanded clone.

TRBV29-1,few,NA,TRBJ1-1,CSVDVTTEAFF,TGCAGCGTTGACGTAACTACTGAAGCTTTCTTT
TRBV4-3,NA,NA,TRBJ1-2,CASSQDFGGGYTF,TGCGCCAGCAGCCAAGATTTTGGTGGCGGCTACACCTTC
TRBV7-3,NA,NA,TRBJ1-6,CASSLDAFSSNSPLHF,TGTGCCAGCAGCCTAGACGCCTTCTCTTCAAATTCACCCCTCCACTTT
TRBV7-2,NA,TRBD1,TRBJ2-2,CASSWGQVYTGELFF,TGTGCCAGCAGCTGGGGACAGGTGTACACCGGGGAGCTGTTTTTT
TRBV27,NA,NA,TRBJ1-6,CASSLSRTELSPLHF,TGTGCCAGCAGTTTATCCAGGACAGAACTTTCACCCCTCCACTTT
TRBV27,NA,NA,TRBJ2-1,CASSLSSLNEQFF,TGTGCCAGCAGTTTAAGTAGTCTAAATGAGCAGTTCTTC
TRBV14,NA,NA,TRBJ2-7,CASNLGGPSYEQYF,TGTGCCAGCAACCTTGGGGGGCCTTCCTACGAGCAGTACTTC
TRBV7-8,NA,NA,TRBJ2-3,CASSLDWTVGDTQYF,TGTGCCAGCAGCTTAGATTGGACAGTGGGGGATACGCAGTATTTT
TRBV27,once,TRBD2,TRBJ2-7,CASMGGVEQYF,TGTGCCAGCATGGGAGGGGTCGAGCAGTACTTC
TRBV28,NA,NA,TRBJ2-7,CASSEPIYEQYF,TGTGCCAGCAGTGAACCTATCTACGAGCAGTACTTC
TRBV28,NA,NA,TRBJ2-7,CASSPLGPFTYEQYF,TGTGCCAGCAGTCCCCTGGGGCCCTTTACCTACGAGCAGTACTTC
TRBV28,NA,NA,TRBJ2-7,CASSLFSGALYEQYF,TGTGCCAGCAGTTTATTTTCCGGTGCTCTCTACGAGCAGTACTTC
TRBV19,NA,NA,TRBJ2-1,CASSIQGDYNEQFF,TGTGCCAGTTCAATTCAGGGAGACTACAATGAGCAGTTCTTC
TRBV27,NA,NA,TRBJ2-3,CASSFVGSDTQYF,TGTGCCAGCAGTTTTGTTGGGTCAGATACGCAGTATTTT
TRBV7-2,NA,TRBD2,TRBJ2-7,CASSFTSGTPFPSYEQYF,TGTGCCAGCAGCTTTACTAGCGGCACCCCATTCCCCTCCTACGAGCAGTACTTC
TRBV30,NA,NA,TRBJ1-1,CAWSPTNTEAFF,TGTGCCTGGAGTCCCACTAACACTGAAGCTTTCTTT
TRBV6-5,NA,NA,TRBJ2-7,CASSYNRLAYEQYF,TGTGCCAGCAGTTACAACAGGTTGGCTTACGAGCAGTACTTC
TRBV25-1,NA,NA,TRBJ2-3,CASSNIGWDTQYF,TGTGCCAGCTCAAACATTGGATGGGATACGCAGTATTTT
TRBV9,once,TRBD2,TRBJ2-1,CASSDASGGASDEQFF,TGTGCCAGCAGCGACGCTAGCGGGGGGGCCTCTGATGAGCAGTTCTTC
TRBV19,NA,NA,TRBJ2-3,CASSGTGQNTDTQYF,TGTGCCAGTAGTGGCACAGGACAGAATACAGATACGCAGTATTTT
TRBV19,once,TRBD2,TRBJ2-3,CASSIDGLAGTDTQYF,TGTGCCAGTAGTATAGATGGACTAGCGGGCACAGATACGCAGTATTTT
TRBV30,NA,NA,TRBJ1-1,CASDNLNTEAFF,TGTGCCTCAGACAATCTGAACACTGAAGCTTTCTTT
TRBV7-9,NA,TRBD1,TRBJ1-2,CASSLCSQGVCGYTF,TGTGCCAGCAGCTTATGCTCGCAGGGGGTATGTGGCTACACCTTC
TRBV28,NA,NA,TRBJ2-2,CASTSGTGELFF,TGTGCCAGCACCTCGGGAACGGGGGAGCTGTTTTTT
TRBV6-5,NA,NA,TRBJ2-5,CASSYSSELVQETQYF,TGTGCCAGCAGTTACTCTTCCGAGTTGGTCCAAGAGACCCAGTACTTC
TRBV27,few,NA,TRBJ2-7,CASSLRQPSSYEQYF,TGTGCCAGCAGTTTGAGACAGCCGAGCTCCTACGAGCAGTACTTC
TRBV7-9,NA,NA,TRBJ2-1,CASSSREFNEQFF,TGTGCCAGCAGCTCACGGGAGTTCAATGAGCAGTTCTTC
TRBV2,NA,TRBD2,TRBJ2-7,CASSFSSGSSYEQYF,TGTGCCAGCAGCTTCTCTAGCGGGAGCTCCTACGAGCAGTACTTC
TRBV7-9,once,TRBD1,TRBJ1-1,CASRPTGGPTEAFF,TGTGCCAGCAGGCCGACAGGGGGTCCTACTGAAGCTTTCTTT
TRBV5-6,NA,NA,TRBJ1-1,CASSTLNTEAFF,TGTGCCAGCTCGACCCTGAACACTGAAGCTTTCTTT
TRBV13,NA,NA,TRBJ1-3,CASSQERDTGNTIYF,TGTGCCAGCAGCCAAGAAAGGGACACTGGAAACACCATATATTTT
TRBV4-1,NA,TRBD2,TRBJ2-1,CASSQEPLAGVYNEQFF,TGCGCCAGCAGCCAAGAACCACTAGCGGGCGTTTACAATGAGCAGTTCTTC
TRBV11-2,NA,TRBD1,TRBJ1-6,CASSITGGYNSPLHF,TGTGCCAGCAGCATAACAGGGGGCTATAATTCACCCCTCCACTTT
TRBV27,NA,TRBD2,TRBJ2-7,CASTTSGLEEQYF,TGTGCCAGCACGACTAGCGGGCTAGAGGAGCAGTACTTC
TRBV9,NA,NA,TRBJ1-1,CASSGARGANTEAFF,TGTGCCAGCAGCGGAGCCAGAGGGGCCAACACTGAAGCTTTCTTT
TRBV4-1,NA,NA,TRBJ1-1,CASSPSPTGVNTEAFF,TGCGCCAGCAGCCCTTCGCCCACGGGGGTGAACACTGAAGCTTTCTTT
TRBV9,NA,TRBD2,TRBJ2-2,CASSDPKAGGSFVFGELFF,TGTGCCAGCAGCGACCCCAAAGCGGGAGGGAGTTTTGTTTTCGGGGAGCTGTTTTTT
TRBV9,NA,TRBD1,TRBJ2-1,CASSETGGYGNEQFF,TGTGCCAGCAGCGAGACAGGGGGCTATGGAAATGAGCAGTTCTTC
TRBV7-2,few,NA,TRBJ2-7,CASSLPGSEQYF,TGTGCCAGCAGCTTACCAGGGAGCGAGCAGTACTTC
TRBV5-6,NA,NA,TRBJ1-1,CASSLGSQTEAFF,TGTGCCAGCAGCTTAGGGTCACAGACTGAAGCTTTCTTT
TRBV6-5,NA,NA,TRBJ2-7,CASTHGSIEQYF,TGTGCCAGCACACACGGGAGTATCGAGCAGTACTTC
TRBV2,once,NA,TRBJ2-2,CARQGGGELFF,TGTGCCAGGCAGGGGGGAGGGGAGCTGTTTTTT
TRBV10-2,NA,NA,TRBJ1-2,CASSERNYGYTF,TGCGCCAGCAGTGAGCGAAACTATGGCTACACCTTC
TRBV19,NA,TRBD1,TRBJ2-7,CASSISLSRTGVVEQYF,TGTGCCAGTAGTATTTCCCTGTCCAGGACAGGGGTTGTCGAGCAGTACTTC
TRBV10-3,NA,TRBD1,TRBJ1-6,CAISETGQGTSPLHF,TGTGCCATCAGTGAAACGGGACAGGGTACTTCACCCCTCCACTTT
TRBV30,NA,NA,TRBJ1-1,CAWSVTPGDTEAFF,TGTGCCTGGAGTGTAACCCCCGGGGACACTGAAGCTTTCTTT
TRBV9,NA,NA,TRBJ2-1,CASSAGDYNEQFF,TGTGCCAGCAGCGCAGGAGATTACAATGAGCAGTTCTTC
TRBV28,once,NA,TRBJ1-5,CASSSTGTGNQPQHF,TGTGCCAGCAGTTCCACCGGGACGGGAAATCAGCCCCAGCATTTT
TRBV28,NA,TRBD1,TRBJ1-5,CASRPLGTVRNQPQHF,TGTGCCAGCAGGCCCCTTGGGACAGTCCGCAATCAGCCCCAGCATTTT
TRBV6-5,NA,TRBD1,TRBJ1-2,CASRTTGANYGYTF,TGTGCCAGCAGAACGACAGGGGCCAACTATGGCTACACCTTC
TRBV28,NA,NA,TRBJ2-2,CASIKEPSEGTGELFF,TGTGCCAGCATAAAGGAACCTTCCGAGGGCACCGGGGAGCTGTTTTTT